The clone carrying this T cell receptor beta chain was found once. In the same sample, other DNA sequences code for this CDR3. These data come from a study of metastatic and nonmetastatic thyroid tumors. TCRdb re-called the PCR reads via MiXCR. The table shows roughly 40,000 clones, with around a sixth occurring only once. The entire patient cohort was treatment-naive prior to thyroid surgery. The source material was tumor tissue. The sequence derives from a female donor with papillary thyroid cancer or a benign thyroid nodule (not recorded which). Some clones in this sample may be carry-over from other donors' samples.

CDR3 protein: CSVLLTGSRALHF. CDR3 nucleotide sequence: TGCAGTGTGCTCCTAACAGGGTCAAGGGCCCTCCACTTT. The chain recombines TRBV20-1 with TRBJ1-6; TRBD1 might be the D (6 bases). CDR1 and CDR2 (germline): DFQATT, SNEGSKA (reference sequence). This CDR3 comprises 13 residues. Between the trimmed V and J ends, which lost 7 bases and 14 bases, there was a span of 21 bases.